These 14 T cell receptor beta chains share one sample of origin, sequenced in a study of cytomegalovirus exposure and HLA in healthy donors. Vbeta (60) and Jbeta (13) primers were used in the PCR. Generated by immunoSEQ multiplex PCR, the TCRdb table keeps only in-frame clones and is missing some. Among roughly 100,000 clones listed, about 83% were seen once. The sequenced sample consisted of PBMCs. The receptors were gathered from a woman between 18 and 30 years old in good health and CMV-seropositive.

The chain links TRBV19 to TRBJ1-5; TRBD1 matches at 9 bases. This CDR3 is built from 15 residues. CDR1 is LNHDA, CDR2 SQIVND, per germline (reference sequence). The J segment lost 4 bases and the V segment lost 6 bases, leaving 7 bases of the junction unmatched. Here the CDR3 reads CASSPPGQGNQPQHF. CDR3 bases: TGTGCCAGTAGCCCACCGGGACAGGGTAATCAGCCCCAGCATTTT.

This clone showed up just once. The chain recombines TRBV15 with TRBJ2-1, with 10 bases fitting TRBD2. In germline, CDR1 is LNHNV, CDR2 YYDKDF (reference sequence). The length of the CDR3 is 16 residues. After removal of 1 base from V and 3 bases from J, the junction contained 3 bases not matched to a gene. For the CDR3, the DNA is TGTGCCACCAGCAGAGTACCTAGCGGGGGCTACAATGAGCAGTTCTTC. Translation: CATSRVPSGGYNEQFF.

CDR3 region: CASRGTTGSKAFF. As DNA, the CDR3 is TGTGCCAGCAGAGGGACAACCGGATCTAAAGCTTTCTTT. V and J are TRBV6-1 and TRBJ1-1, with TRBD1 as a possible D gene (6 bases). Germline V gene data show CDR1 as MNHNS and CDR2 as SASEGT. This CDR3 region has 13 residues. Trimming removed 6 bases at V and 9 bases at J, with 17 bases between.

The chain couples TRBV15 to TRBJ2-2; D may be TRBD1 (6 bases). The V gene's germline CDR1 is LNHNV and CDR2 YYDKDF (reference sequence). V was shortened by 1 base and J by 9 bases, with 15 bases between the two germline ends. The CDR3 sequence is 15 residues long. In DNA, the CDR3 is TGTGCCACCAGCAGAGGGCCAGGGGTAACCCGGGAGCTGTTTTTT. Residues: CATSRGPGVTRELFF. The full variable domain, with the rest looked up from reference TRBV15 and TRBJ2-2, is DAMVIQNPRYQVTQFGKPVTLSCSQTLNHNVMYWYQQKSSQAPKLLFHYYDKDFNNEADTPDNFQSRRPNTSFCFLDIRSPGLGDTAMYLCATSRGPGVTRELFFGEGSRLTVL.

The J gene is TRBJ1-5, the V gene TRBV19; D is ambiguous. V dropped 10 bases and J dropped 7 bases, with 17 bases sitting between them. The CDR3 totals 13 residues. The germline V gene has CDR1 LNHDA and CDR2 SQIVND (reference sequence). CDR3 region: CATRLTGGQPQHF. CDR3 DNA: TGTGCCACCAGGCTGACGGGAGGCCAGCCCCAGCATTTT.

This chain joins TRBV5-1 and TRBJ2-7, with 7 bases identical to TRBD1. The CDR3 runs 12 residues. Germline CDR1 and CDR2: SGHRS and YFSETQ. V was pared by 0 bases and J by 6 bases, with 0 bases of the junction left unmatched. CDR3 sequence (DNA): TGCGCCAGCAGCTTGGCAGGGGGCGAGCAGTACTTC. Translation gives CASSLAGGEQYF. Full variable domain (rest looked up from reference TRBV5-1 and TRBJ2-7): KAGVTQTPRYLIKTRGQQVTLSCSPISGHRSVSWYQQTPGQGLQFLFEYFSETQRNKGNFPGRFSGRQFSNSRSEMNVSTLELGDSALYLCASSLAGGEQYFGPGTRLTVT.

V gene TRBV5-4 combines with J gene TRBJ2-1; D perhaps matches TRBD2 (6 bases). The V end lost 0 bases, the J end lost 4 bases, and 11 bases lay between the germline ends. This CDR3 comprises 15 residues. Germline CDR1 reads SGHNT; CDR2 reads YYREEE (reference sequence). CDR3 protein: CASSLVTGAYNEQFF. Written as DNA, the CDR3 is TGTGCCAGCAGCTTGGTCACGGGAGCATACAATGAGCAGTTCTTC.

The chain joins TRBV4-1 to TRBJ2-2, with 11 bases that match TRBD1. The CDR3 length is 15 residues. Germline CDR1 and CDR2: MGHRA and YSYEKL. The V gene end was trimmed by 2 bases and the J gene end by 7 bases; junction bases not matched to a gene: 3. The CDR3 coding sequence is TGCGCCAGCAGCCAACCGGGACAGGGGGGCGGGGAGCTGTTTTTT. Encoded protein: CASSQPGQGGGELFF.

This chain joins TRBV13 and TRBJ2-7; 7 nucleotides line up with TRBD2. Trimming at V came to 5 bases and at J to 7 bases, leaving 14 bases not matched to a gene. The CDR3 spans 15 residues. Germline V gene sequence: CDR1 PRHDT, CDR2 FYEKMQ (reference sequence). CDR3 sequence (DNA): TGTGCCAGCAGCCGACCGGGGACTACGACAAGGGAGCAGTACTTC. It codes for CASSRPGTTTREQYF.

The rearrangement joins TRBV28 to TRBJ2-1, with D possibly being TRBD1 (5 bases). Per germline, CDR1 MDHEN and CDR2 SYDVKM. Trimming pared 3 bases from V and 6 bases from J, leaving 12 bases between. The CDR3 runs to 14 residues. CDR3 nucleotide sequence: TGTGCCAGCAGTTTGGCTTTAAGGGGCAATGAGCAGTTCTTC. This sequence encodes CASSLALRGNEQFF.

This rearrangement joins TRBV7-9 to TRBJ2-2; D may be TRBD1 (7 bases). V dropped 5 bases and J dropped 1 base, with 14 bases sitting between them. This CDR3 is built from 16 residues. CDR1 SEHNR and CDR2 FQNEAQ come from the germline V gene (reference sequence). In DNA, the CDR3 is TGTGCCAGCAGCGAAGGGGGCGGGATGAACACCGGGGAGCTGTTTTTT. It is translated as CASSEGGGMNTGELFF.

The rearrangement uses TRBV6-1 and TRBJ2-2; 13 bases align to TRBD2. V trimming: 6 bases; J trimming: 3 bases; junction bases outside the gene matches: 1. The germline gives CDR1 MNHNS, CDR2 SASEGT. The CDR3 runs 15 residues. CDR3 region: CASSGLAGDTGELFF. The CDR3 bases are TGTGCCAGCAGCGGACTAGCGGGAGACACCGGGGAGCTGTTTTTT.

J is TRBJ1-1 and V is TRBV2; D gene uncertain. Trimming took 8 bases from V and 1 from J, leaving 14 bases between them. This CDR3 spans 14 amino acids. Germline values: CDR1 SNHLY, CDR2 FYNNEI. CDR3 sequence: CASRLGTPNTEAFF. The CDR3 DNA follows: TGTGCCAGCCGCCTGGGCACCCCGAACACTGAAGCTTTCTTT.

V is TRBV28 and J is TRBJ2-1; possibly TRBD1 for D (6 bases). This CDR3 spans 15 amino acids. The V and J ends lost 9 bases and 2 bases respectively, with 17 bases between them. Looked up from germline, CDR1 is MDHEN and CDR2 is SYDVKM. The CDR3: CASTAGDRAYNEQFF. The DNA of the CDR3 is TGTGCCAGTACTGCAGGGGATAGGGCCTACAATGAGCAGTTCTTC.